The 21 T cell receptor beta chains given below trace back to one sample, sequenced in a study of shared clonotypes between healthy human individuals. Clones were read by immunoSEQ multiplex PCR, and TCRdb kept only the in-frame ones, dropping some. The sample includes 700,000 or so clones, about 78% of them seen just once. Sequenced: memory CD4+ T cells sorted from blood. The subset denotes: CD45RA-negative fraction. The receptors come from a woman aged 30 to 39 in good health.

The chain uses TRBV14 and TRBJ2-3, with 13 bases fitting TRBD2. The junction had 16 bases not matched to a gene; V was cut back by 5 bases and J by 5 bases. This CDR3 is 19 amino acids long. The germline gives CDR1 SGHDN, CDR2 FVKESK. The CDR3 loop is CASSERPLAGGPSGDTQYF. The CDR3 region has the DNA TGTGCCAGCAGCGAGCGTCCACTAGCGGGAGGGCCCTCGGGAGATACGCAGTATTTT.

This clone occurred a few times. The chain couples TRBV30 to TRBJ2-7; the D gene is possibly TRBD1 (6 bases). V lost 3 bases and J lost 5, with 8 bases in between. This CDR3 has 11 residues. Per the germline V gene, CDR1 is GTSNPN and CDR2 is SVGIG (reference sequence). CDR3 protein: CAWRQGHEQYF. The CDR3 nucleotides are TGTGCCTGGAGACAGGGCCACGAGCAGTACTTC.

The chain combines TRBV5-1 with TRBJ2-1; D possibly corresponds to TRBD2 (6 bases). Trimming left V 4 bases short and J 3 bases short, with 20 bases between. CDR1 and CDR2 (germline): SGHRS, YFSETQ. The CDR3 is made up of 17 amino acids. Here the CDR3 DNA reads TGCGCCAGCAGCCTAACCGAAAGCGGGTCAGGCTACAATGAGCAGTTCTTC. Its translation is CASSLTESGSGYNEQFF.

The V and J genes are TRBV5-1 and TRBJ1-1; possible D gene TRBD1, 6 bases. Germline CDR1 SGHRS, CDR2 YFSETQ. The CDR3 is made up of 17 amino acids. Between the trimmed V and J ends, which lost 0 bases and 1 base, there was a span of 16 bases. The CDR3 sequence: CASSLAAGVLGNTEAFF. CDR3 bases: TGCGCCAGCAGCTTGGCCGCAGGGGTGCTGGGGAACACTGAAGCTTTCTTT.

This clone showed up just once. CDR3 nucleotides: TGTGCCAGTAGTCGTAGGTGGGGGGCGGATGAGCAGTTCTTC. It encodes CASSRRWGADEQFF. The rearrangement links TRBV19 to TRBJ2-1, with D tentatively TRBD1 or TRBD2 (6 bases each). The ends were cut back, 5 bases at V and 8 bases at J, with 16 bases in the middle. Per the germline V gene, CDR1 is LNHDA and CDR2 is SQIVND (reference sequence). This CDR3 contains 14 residues.

CDR3 sequence: CASSESGDSNQPQHF. CDR3 in DNA: TGTGCCAGCAGTGAGTCAGGGGATAGCAATCAGCCCCAGCATTTT. This chain uses TRBV2 with TRBJ1-5, with a possible D match to TRBD1 (6 bases). V was shortened by 3 bases and J by 0 bases, with 9 bases between the two germline ends. This CDR3 has 15 residues. Germline CDR1 and CDR2: SNHLY and FYNNEI.

The table lists this clone with a count of one. The chain employs TRBV5-1 and TRBJ2-2, with TRBD2 identical over 12 bases. V lost 3 bases, J lost 0 bases, and 6 bases stayed unmatched. CDR1 is SGHRS, CDR2 YFSETQ, per germline. The CDR3 sequence is 18 residues long. The DNA for the CDR3 is TGCGCCAGCAGCTCCAGACTAGCGGGAGTTTCGAACACCGGGGAGCTGTTTTTT. This codes for CASSSRLAGVSNTGELFF.

The chain is built from TRBV19 and TRBJ2-7; TRBD2 might be the D (5 bases). The V gene lost 8 bases and the J gene lost 0 bases, with 17 bases spanning the gap. Germline loops: CDR1 LNHDA, CDR2 SQIVND (reference sequence). There are 15 residues in the CDR3. CDR3 loop: CASRLGRGSSYEQYF. The DNA for the CDR3 is TGTGCCAGTCGTTTGGGTCGAGGGAGCTCCTACGAGCAGTACTTC.

The J gene is TRBJ2-7, the V gene TRBV28; no clear D gene. V dropped 4 bases and J dropped 5 bases, with 15 bases sitting between them. Germline lookup yields CDR1 MDHEN and CDR2 SYDVKM. This CDR3 has 14 residues. CDR3 protein: CASSSGSFGHEQYF. The CDR3, as DNA: TGTGCCAGCAGTTCCGGGTCCTTTGGCCACGAGCAGTACTTC.

This sequence joins TRBV27 and TRBJ2-1; TRBD2 matches 8 bases. The V gene's germline CDR1 is MNHEY and CDR2 SMNVEV (reference sequence). The CDR3 sequence is 14 residues long. The V and J ends lost 5 bases and 6 bases, in that order; junction bases with no gene match: 6. For the CDR3, the DNA is TGTGCCAGCAGTCCTACAAGCGGGGGCAATGAGCAGTTCTTC. It encodes CASSPTSGGNEQFF.

Details on this clone: This sample also contains other DNA sequences that code for the same CDR3. The chain combines TRBV6-5 with TRBJ2-5; 10 bases align to TRBD1. V was clipped by 6 bases and J by 2 bases; unmatched bases: 3. The CDR3 is made up of 14 amino acids. Germline lookup yields CDR1 MNHEY and CDR2 SVGAGI. The CDR3 spells CASSWDRGQETQYF. CDR3 coding DNA: TGTGCCAGCAGCTGGGACAGGGGACAAGAGACCCAGTACTTC.

The chain links TRBV28 to TRBJ2-7, with 7 bases that match TRBD1. This CDR3 contains 14 residues. Germline CDR1 reads MDHEN; CDR2 reads SYDVKM. The V segment lost 7 bases and the J segment 3 bases; nucleotides outside the gene matches: 9. The CDR3 coding sequence is TGTGCCAGCAAAAACCATGACAGGGTCTACGAGCAGTACTTC. This translates into CASKNHDRVYEQYF. Filled out from reference TRBV28 and TRBJ2-7, the complete variable domain reads DVKVTQSSRYLVKRTGEKVFLECVQDMDHENMFWYRQDPGLGLRLIYFSYDVKMKEKGDIPEGYSVSREKKERFSLILESASTNQTSMYLCASKNHDRVYEQYFGPGTRLTVT.

The genes are TRBV27 and TRBJ2-2, with D perhaps TRBD2 (6 bases). The ends were cut back, 2 bases at V and 6 bases at J, with 13 bases in the middle. Germline V CDR1 and CDR2: MNHEY, SMNVEV (reference sequence). The CDR3 sequence is 15 residues long. The chain's CDR3 is CASSLRRALAGELFF. As DNA, the CDR3 is TGTGCCAGCAGTTTACGGAGGGCCCTAGCCGGGGAGCTGTTTTTT.

This chain joins TRBV28 and TRBJ1-5, with a weak D call TRBD1 (5 bases). Between the trimmed V and J ends, which lost 5 bases and 4 bases, there was a span of 15 bases. The CDR3 consists of 15 residues. Germline assignment: CDR1 MDHEN and CDR2 SYDVKM. The CDR3 DNA is TGTGCCAGCAGTCCGCAGGGACGGAGAAATCAGCCCCAGCATTTT. Amino acid sequence: CASSPQGRRNQPQHF. Combining the CDR3 with reference TRBV28 and TRBJ1-5 gives the whole variable domain DVKVTQSSRYLVKRTGEKVFLECVQDMDHENMFWYRQDPGLGLRLIYFSYDVKMKEKGDIPEGYSVSREKKERFSLILESASTNQTSMYLCASSPQGRRNQPQHFGDGTRLSIL.

This clone is a singleton in its sample. The V call is TRBV1, the J call TRBJ2-7; the table's D call of TRBD2 was not tested on the DNA. TRBV1 is termed a pseudogene. CDR3 length: 14 amino acids. The CDR3 loop reads CTSSVQDSPYEQYF. The DNA for the CDR3 is TGCACCAGCAGCGTCCAGGACTCTCCCTACGAGCAGTACTTC.

Concerning this clone itself: A read error may be the cause here, since a much bigger clone is one base away. The same CDR3 arises from other DNA sequences in this sample as well. The J gene is TRBJ2-5, the V gene TRBV5-6, with unresolved D. Trimming took 3 bases from V and 1 from J, leaving 1 base between them. CDR3 length equals 11 residues. Germline V gene data show CDR1 as SGHDT and CDR2 as YYEEEE. The CDR3 is CASSSQETQYF. CDR3 in DNA: TGTGCCAGCAGCTCCCAAGAGACCCAGTACTTC.

The chain employs TRBV2 and TRBJ2-3; the match to TRBD1 covers 7 bases. The CDR3 is made up of 14 amino acids. J was trimmed by 5 bases and V by 3 bases; bases with no gene match: 5. Germline V gene data show CDR1 as SNHLY and CDR2 as FYNNEI. The CDR3 reads CASSEDRTRDTQYF. DNA for the CDR3: TGTGCCAGCAGTGAGGACAGGACTCGAGATACGCAGTATTTT.

This chain uses TRBV28 with TRBJ2-7, with 8 bases matching TRBD1. The CDR3 extends over 14 amino acids. Germline V gives CDR1 MDHEN, CDR2 SYDVKM. J gave up 6 bases and V 4 bases, and 8 bases lay outside the gene matches. The CDR3 reads CASSSGQAGGEQYF. The CDR3, as DNA: TGTGCCAGCAGTTCGGGACAGGCCGGTGGCGAGCAGTACTTC.

The rearrangement joins TRBV7-9 to TRBJ1-4; unclear D gene. CDR1 and CDR2 (germline): SEHNR, FQNEAQ (reference sequence). The V end lost 1 base, the J end lost 8 bases, and 11 bases lay between the germline ends. The CDR3 covers 14 residues. CDR3 protein: CASSLVRRGEKLFF. CDR3 DNA sequence: TGTGCCAGCAGCTTAGTCAGGCGCGGGGAAAAACTGTTTTTT.

The chain recombines TRBV25-1 with TRBJ2-7; D gene unclear. The germline V and J ends were trimmed by 6 bases and 1 base, with 13 bases remaining between them. CDR3 length: 14 amino acids. CDR1 and CDR2 (germline): MGHDK, SYGVNS. For the CDR3, the DNA is TGTGCCAGCAGCCATAACTCTGGATCCTACGAGCAGTACTTC. Its protein product is CASSHNSGSYEQYF.

This chain uses TRBV27 with TRBJ2-5; 7 bases fit TRBD2. CDR1 and CDR2 (germline): MNHEY, SMNVEV (reference sequence). V gave up 8 bases and J gave up 5 bases; unmatched junction bases: 11. There are 14 residues in the CDR3. CDR3 DNA sequence: TGTGCCAGCGGTCCGAGGCGGGGGAGGGAGACCCAGTACTTC. Its protein product is CASGPRRGRETQYF.